This T cell receptor (beta chain) was obtained from a study of blood T cell repertoires in COVID-19. Study information: Sites in the United States, Italy and Spain provided acute and convalescent COVID-19 samples. PBMCs, B-cell-depleted T cells, or T cells were the source of the cDNA or gDNA that made up the material.

In the authors' workflow: Reference gene primer amplification gave nucleated cell count estimates. Profiling relied on immunoSEQ multiplex PCR, and the TCRdb table lists in-frame clones only, not all of them. The V and J calls and clone size were taken over from that table, and D and trimming were inferred from the DNA. The sample yields around 250,000 clones, 75% to 90% seen once. This CDR3 is 18 amino acids long. Germline CDR1 reads LGHNA; CDR2 reads YSLEER. V lost 0 bases to trimming and J lost 1 base, with 18 bases between them. Specimen: peripheral blood. The chain couples TRBV4-3 to TRBJ1-2, with no clear D. The sequence derives from a man younger than 45 who had recovered from COVID-19. CDR3: CASSQDLLRLSFNYGYTF. CDR3 coding DNA: TGCGCCAGCAGCCAAGATCTATTGAGGCTTTCGTTTAACTATGGCTACACCTTC.